This T cell receptor (beta chain) was profiled in a study of tumor-infiltrating lymphocytes in primary liver carcinoma. Looking at the study overall: Tumors were staged T1-T3 N0M0 and measured 4.2 to 10 cm across.

General study findings and limits: The proportion of top clones found throughout all five tumor regions was only about 7-25%. Lesser overlap characterized tumor-adjacent and tumor-blood pairs relative to tumor region pairs. Significantly greater top-250-clone fractions characterized tumors relative to blood (p = 0.039).

The CDR3 covers 14 residues. CDR1 and CDR2 (germline): SGHAT, FQNNGV. Turning to this clonotype: Its antigen is unknown. The junction differs from germline at one of its ends, possibly a read error.

It was from approximately 20-30 mg of unsorted bulk tissue that RNA and DNA were co-extracted. The researchers produced TCR beta cDNA from 450 to 600 ng total RNA with a constant-region primer. For TCR beta, libraries were produced by three nested multiplex PCR rounds using slightly modified ARM-PCR. TRBV1-TRBV30 forward primers paired with a C-beta reverse primer were used in the first two PCR rounds, which ran about 11 cycles each. TCRdb itself ran the multiplex PCR reads through MiXCR, one entry per CDR3 protein. The sample contains fewer than 110,000 distinct CDR3 sequences, around 73% of which appear only once.

The receptor was isolated from a woman aged 55 to 70 with primary liver carcinoma and hepatitis B virus infection. The chain employs TRBV11-2 and TRBJ2-1; D is uncertain. The sample was liver tumor tissue from sampling region 2. As to subset: tumor region T2, inferior pole. CDR3 protein: CANTLTPTGNERFF. The CDR3 DNA follows: TGTGCCAACACCCTGACGCCCACCGGCAATGAGCGGTTCTTC.